Below are 25 T cell receptor beta chains sequenced from a single sample in a study of blood T cell repertoires in COVID-19. The repertoire was sequenced with immunoSEQ multiplex PCR; TCRdb's copy has only in-frame clones and lacks some. The data show some 460,000 clones, 87% seen once. The sequencing input was PBMCs or T cells enriched from blood (not recorded which). The receptors shown here come from a woman in her late teens or twenties who had recovered from COVID-19.

The rearrangement links TRBV5-1 to TRBJ1-1; D might be TRBD1 (5 bases). The CDR3 totals 16 residues. V was pared by 0 bases and J by 1 base, with 13 bases between. Germline-derived CDR1 and CDR2 are SGHRS and YFSETQ. The CDR3 spells CASSLVPQGGNTEAFF. In nucleotides, the CDR3 is TGCGCCAGCAGCTTGGTCCCGCAGGGAGGGAACACTGAAGCTTTCTTT.

This clone has just a few counts. This chain connects TRBV12-5 to TRBJ2-3; 8 bases match TRBD2. After removal of 6 bases from V and 4 bases from J, the junction contained 3 bases not matched to a gene. The germline CDR1 and CDR2 sequences are LGHNT and FRNRAP. The CDR3 covers 13 residues. This chain's CDR3 is CASGGGVADTQYF. In DNA, the CDR3 is TGTGCTAGTGGCGGGGGGGTCGCAGATACGCAGTATTTT. The full variable domain, rest sourced from reference TRBV12-5 and TRBJ2-3, is DARVTQTPRHKVTEMGQEVTMRCQPILGHNTVFWYRQTMMQGLELLAYFRNRAPLDDSGMPKDRFSAEMPDATLATLKIQPSEPRDSAVYFCASGGGVADTQYFGPGTRLTVL.

The CDR3 nucleotides read TGTGCCAGCAGCCAATCGGTAGGGGCAACTAATGAAAAACTGTTTTTT. This gives the protein CASSQSVGATNEKLFF. The chain carries TRBV16 and TRBJ1-4, with a possible D match to TRBD1 (5 bases). The CDR3 is 16 amino acids. Germline CDR1 KGHSY, CDR2 FQNENV. V was pared by 0 bases and J by 0 bases, with 8 bases between.

The chain joins TRBV11-2 to TRBJ1-2, with TRBD1 matching 8 bases. The J segment lost 6 bases and the V segment lost 5 bases, leaving 14 bases of the junction unmatched. CDR1 SGHAT and CDR2 FQNNGV come from the germline V gene. The CDR3 has 16 residues. The CDR3 is CASSPPPGGPSDGYTF. The CDR3 nucleotides read TGTGCCAGCAGCCCTCCTCCAGGGGGCCCTTCGGATGGCTACACCTTC.

This clone was observed a few times. The gene calls are TRBV5-4 and TRBJ1-1, with 7 bases fitting TRBD1. In germline, CDR1 is SGHNT, CDR2 YYREEE (reference sequence). The ends lost 4 bases at V and 2 bases at J; junction bases unmatched: 8. The CDR3 runs 15 residues. CDR3 region: CASSAPGTANTEAFF. The CDR3 region has the DNA TGTGCCAGCAGCGCCCCCGGGACAGCTAACACTGAAGCTTTCTTT.

The chain has TRBV5-6 and TRBJ2-7; TRBD1 is a possible D gene (5 bases). Germline loops: CDR1 SGHDT, CDR2 YYEEEE. This CDR3 is 12 amino acids long. V gave up 3 bases and J gave up 9 bases, with 13 bases separating them. In DNA form, the CDR3 reads TGTGCCAGCAGCTCGTACCAGGGCGGGCAGTACTTC. Residues: CASSSYQGGQYF.

CDR3 residues: CASSVDMNTEAFF. The CDR3 DNA sequence: TGTGCCAGCAGTGTAGACATGAACACTGAAGCTTTCTTT. This sequence joins TRBV6-4 and TRBJ1-1; D call uncertain. Germline V gene lookup returns CDR1 MRHNA and CDR2 SNTAGT. V was pared by 4 bases and J by 0 bases, with 6 bases between. CDR3 length: 13 amino acids.

Only one count was recorded for this clone. The CDR3 loop is CASSQDKSRVQGPETQYF. The CDR3 nucleotides read TGTGCCAGCAGCCAAGATAAGAGTAGGGTACAGGGGCCAGAGACCCAGTACTTC. The genes are TRBV14 and TRBJ2-5; the match to TRBD1 covers 7 bases. This CDR3 contains 18 residues. The V gene end was trimmed by 0 bases and the J gene end by 4 bases; junction bases not matched to a gene: 14. The germline gives CDR1 SGHDN, CDR2 FVKESK.

This chain joins TRBV7-9 and TRBJ1-6; D is possibly TRBD1 (6 bases). With 1 base removed from V and 6 bases from J, the gap between germline ends came to 13 bases. The CDR3 is 16 amino acids. The V gene's germline CDR1 is SEHNR and CDR2 FQNEAQ (reference sequence). The CDR3 is CASSLGGQTFNSPLHF. For the CDR3, the DNA is TGTGCCAGCAGCTTAGGGGGACAAACTTTTAATTCACCCCTCCACTTT.

This chain uses TRBV11-2 with TRBJ1-3; 7 nucleotides line up with TRBD1. V gave up 6 bases and J gave up 0 bases; unmatched junction bases: 11. Germline V gives CDR1 SGHAT, CDR2 FQNNGV. The CDR3 runs 17 residues. CDR3: CASRRTRDSDSGNTIYF. CDR3 in DNA: TGTGCCAGCAGACGAACCCGGGACAGTGACTCTGGAAACACCATATATTTT.

This clone was seen once. V gene TRBV5-8 combines with J gene TRBJ1-4, with TRBD1 identical over 7 bases. J was trimmed by 0 bases and V by 4 bases; bases with no gene match: 3. Germline V lookup: CDR1 SGHTS, CDR2 YDEGEE. The CDR3 sequence is 15 residues long. CDR3 nucleotides: TGTGCCAGCAGCCCCGGGACAGCAACTAATGAAAAACTGTTTTTT. Its translation: CASSPGTATNEKLFF.

This clone appeared a single time. The V call is TRBV19, the J call TRBJ1-1; D is unclear. This CDR3 has 15 residues. Trimming took 11 bases from V and 0 from J, leaving 19 bases between them. The germline V gene has CDR1 LNHDA and CDR2 SQIVND (reference sequence). CDR3 nucleotide sequence: TGTGCCCGCATCACTACGGGTCCAATGAACACTGAAGCTTTCTTT. Translating gives CARITTGPMNTEAFF.

The chain couples TRBV19 to TRBJ1-3, with no clear D. V was shortened by 10 bases and J by 0 bases, with 10 bases between the two germline ends. This CDR3 has 13 residues. Germline lookup yields CDR1 LNHDA and CDR2 SQIVND (reference sequence). DNA for the CDR3: TGTGCCACGGCTGGGAGCTCTGGAAACACCATATATTTT. Protein sequence: CATAGSSGNTIYF.

The V and J genes are TRBV2 and TRBJ2-5; the D gene is possibly TRBD1 (5 bases). The length of the CDR3 is 13 residues. Trimming left V 5 bases short and J 2 bases short, with 9 bases between. CDR1 and CDR2 (germline): SNHLY, FYNNEI. The CDR3 protein is CASSRDRQETQYF. CDR3 bases: TGTGCCAGCAGTCGCGACAGACAAGAGACCCAGTACTTC.

A word on this clone: The same CDR3 can be traced to other DNA sequences in this sample. The chain carries TRBV30 and TRBJ2-1; the D gene is possibly TRBD2 (6 bases). Germline loops: CDR1 GTSNPN, CDR2 SVGIG (reference sequence). The V and J ends lost 3 bases and 2 bases respectively, with 8 bases between them. CDR3 length equals 13 residues. The CDR3 here is CAWSGGPYNEQFF. The CDR3 DNA sequence: TGTGCCTGGAGCGGGGGACCCTACAATGAGCAGTTCTTC. Variable domain in full (rest from reference TRBV30 and TRBJ2-1): SQTIHQWPATLVQPVGSPLSLECTVEGTSNPNLYWYRQAAGRGLQLLFYSVGIGQISSEVPQNLSASRPQDRQFILSSKKLLLSDSGFYLCAWSGGPYNEQFFGPGTRLTVL.

This chain links TRBV16 with TRBJ1-4; no clear D. Trimming took 7 bases from V and 0 from J, leaving 9 bases between them. This CDR3 has 14 amino acids. The germline gives CDR1 KGHSY, CDR2 FQNENV. In DNA form, the CDR3 reads TGTGCCAGCAAAATGGACTCAACTAATGAAAAACTGTTTTTT. This codes for CASKMDSTNEKLFF.

The chain uses TRBV5-1 and TRBJ2-6, with 8 bases matching TRBD1. The length of the CDR3 is 19 residues. The V gene's germline CDR1 is SGHRS and CDR2 YFSETQ. The J segment lost 0 bases and the V segment lost 0 bases, leaving 8 bases of the junction unmatched. This chain's CDR3 is CASSLGFGQGSSGANVLTF. Written as DNA, the CDR3 is TGCGCCAGCAGCTTGGGGTTCGGACAGGGCTCCTCTGGGGCCAACGTCCTGACTTTC.

J is TRBJ1-1 and V is TRBV6-6; 7 bases are a match to TRBD1. Germline V gene data show CDR1 as MNHNY and CDR2 as SVGAGI (reference sequence). V lost 6 bases, J lost 6 bases, and 16 bases stayed unmatched. The CDR3 runs to 16 residues. CDR3 region: CASRRDSTYQSPEAFF. In DNA form, the CDR3 reads TGTGCCAGCAGGCGGGACAGTACGTATCAAAGCCCTGAAGCTTTCTTT.

CDR3 bases: TGCAGCGTTGCTAGCACAGATACGCAGTATTTT. It encodes CSVASTDTQYF. The chain combines TRBV29-1 with TRBJ2-3; D not certain. Germline V gene sequence: CDR1 SQVTM, CDR2 ANQGSEA. Deletions cut 4 bases from V and 0 bases from J, with 2 bases between. This CDR3 is 11 amino acids long.

This chain links TRBV2 with TRBJ2-5; 8 nucleotides line up with TRBD1. V was pared by 5 bases and J by 4 bases, with 12 bases of the junction left unmatched. The CDR3 loop spans 16 amino acids. Germline loops: CDR1 SNHLY, CDR2 FYNNEI. This CDR3 reads CASSFDRGEYRETQYF. The CDR3, as DNA: TGTGCCAGCAGTTTTGACAGGGGAGAATACAGAGAGACCCAGTACTTC.

The J gene is TRBJ2-7, the V gene TRBV10-3; 7 bases align to TRBD1. Trimming removed 7 bases from V and 2 bases from J; junction bases left unmatched: 11. From germline, CDR1 is ENHRY and CDR2 SYGVKD. The CDR3 totals 15 residues. The DNA for the CDR3 is TGTGCCATCACCCAGGGTCTGCAGGGGGCCTACGAGCAGTACTTC. It yields the protein CAITQGLQGAYEQYF.

V usage is TRBV2 and J usage is TRBJ2-1; possible D gene TRBD2, 5 bases. The CDR3 is 14 amino acids. V lost 5 bases and J 8 bases, leaving 16 bases between the germline ends. Germline CDR1 reads SNHLY; CDR2 reads FYNNEI. Here the CDR3 DNA reads TGTGCCAGCAGTAGCCCCCCGACGGGATATGAGCAGTTCTTC. Translating it yields CASSSPPTGYEQFF.

The chain has TRBV7-2 and TRBJ1-4; 8 bases agree with TRBD1. The CDR3 is 15 amino acids. Germline CDR1 and CDR2: SGHTA and FQGNSA. After removal of 4 bases from V and 8 bases from J, the junction contained 9 bases not matched to a gene. The CDR3 loop reads CASSSGGRSREKLFF. The CDR3 bases are TGTGCCAGCAGCTCAGGGGGCAGGTCTAGAGAAAAACTGTTTTTT.

A word on this clone: Other DNA sequences in this specimen translate into the identical CDR3. V and J are TRBV10-1 and TRBJ1-1; D perhaps matches TRBD1 (5 bases). The germline CDR1 and CDR2 sequences are WNHNN and SYGVQD (reference sequence). V gave up 4 bases and J gave up 7 bases, with 7 bases separating them. The CDR3 spans 11 residues. CDR3 loop: CASSGTGEAFF. The CDR3 DNA reads as TGCGCCAGCAGTGGAACAGGTGAAGCTTTCTTT.

The chain links TRBV10-2 to TRBJ2-5, with 7 bases identical to TRBD2. This CDR3 has 13 amino acids. Germline V gene lookup returns CDR1 WSHSY and CDR2 SAAADI. After removal of 4 bases from V and 5 bases from J, the junction contained 4 bases not matched to a gene. The CDR3 spells CASSGAGGETQYF. The CDR3 DNA reads TGCGCCAGCAGTGGGGCCGGGGGGGAGACCCAGTACTTC.